This T cell receptor (beta chain) was captured by sequencing in a study of blood T cell repertoires in COVID-19. The protocol was immunoSEQ multiplex PCR, while the TCRdb copy is restricted to in-frame clones and leaves out a portion. This table has about 200,000 clones, about nine tenths appearing once. Germline V gene lookup returns CDR1 LNHDA and CDR2 SQIVND (reference sequence). Trimming at V came to 6 bases and at J to 6 bases, leaving 8 bases not matched to a gene. This CDR3 spans 14 amino acids. Material for sequencing was PBMCs or T cells enriched from blood (not recorded which). This TCR was recovered from a woman aged 25 to 39 with acute COVID-19. The rearrangement links TRBV19 to TRBJ2-1, with 7 bases identical to TRBD2. The CDR3, as DNA: TGTGCCAGTAGCATTAGCGGGTTACCCAATGAGCAGTTCTTC. Amino acid sequence: CASSISGLPNEQFF.